This TCR beta chain was observed in a study of CD8+ T cells in alopecia areata. On the study more broadly: Treated patients were given oral tofacitinib, which was dosed at 5 to 10 mg twice daily. General study points: Although TCR sharing was seen in mice, sharing across patients was less clear, possibly for HLA-related reasons. In lesional scalp, particularly from alopecia totalis/universalis, clonality was higher than in normal scalp.

This clone occurred once. Its antigen is not identified. Extracted from the samples, RNA was reverse transcribed into cDNA to serve as the sequencing template. TCRdb's table, derived via immunoSEQ multiplex PCR, lists solely in-frame clones and lacks some. The sample lists about 250,000 clones; roughly 69% were seen once. The length of the CDR3 is 13 residues. V was pared by 7 bases and J by 0 bases, with 10 bases between. The V gene's germline CDR1 is SQVTM and CDR2 ANQGSEA. The investigators collected lesional scalp punch biopsies and peripheral blood from alopecia areata patients. This TCR was sampled from a human donor with alopecia areata. Specimen: CD4+ T cells sorted from blood, collected at week 0. The chain joins TRBV29-1 to TRBJ1-5; no firm D call. Here the CDR3 DNA reads TGCAGCGCGCAGGAGTATAGCAATCAGCCCCAGCATTTT. Translated, it gives CSAQEYSNQPQHF.